The 10 T cell receptor beta chains listed next were all sequenced from one sample in a study of beta chain features in type 1 diabetes. Study results and limitations: Type 1 diabetes patients had moderately but significantly shorter TCRB CDR3s in all four CD4+ subsets.

Expressed TCRB transcripts got sequenced, as all isolated RNA was reverse transcribed. Here immunoSEQ multiplex PCR was the method, and the copy in TCRdb shows in-frame clones only, minus some. The sample holds about 370,000 clones; around a tenth are singletons and the top ten take roughly 0.54%. Antigens of these TCRs are unknown. The specimen was central memory CD4+ T cells from blood. Every receptor here comes from a man aged 25-45 years with type 1 diabetes.

V is TRBV6-5 and J is TRBJ1-5; D is undetermined. CDR3 size: 14 residues. CDR1 is MNHEY, CDR2 SVGAGI, per germline. The V end lost 5 bases, the J end lost 0 bases, and 8 bases lay between the germline ends. CDR3 residues: CASSATYSNQPQHF. The CDR3, as DNA: TGTGCCAGCAGTGCGACTTATAGCAATCAGCCCCAGCATTTT.

This chain uses TRBV18 with TRBJ1-1; 7 nucleotides align to TRBD1. V lost 3 bases and J lost 0; bases outside the gene matches: 7. Germline V gene data show CDR1 as KGHSH and CDR2 as LQKENI. The CDR3 length is 16 residues. DNA of the CDR3: TGTGCCAGCTCACCGGCAGGGGGAAACTTGAACACTGAAGCTTTCTTT. It is translated as CASSPAGGNLNTEAFF.

This clone was detected many times. CDR3 nucleotide sequence: TGTGCCACCAGCCCAGAGGGGTACTCCTACAATGAGCAGTTCTTC. Its protein is CATSPEGYSYNEQFF. The chain employs TRBV15 and TRBJ2-1; D tentatively fits TRBD1 or TRBD2 (5 bases each). CDR1 and CDR2 (germline): LNHNV, YYDKDF (reference sequence). This CDR3 is 15 amino acids long. V shed 5 bases and J shed 0 bases, with 11 bases lying between them.

This clone was observed a few times. The chain is built from TRBV7-2 and TRBJ2-7; 12 positions match TRBD2. The CDR3 totals 19 residues. Germline V gives CDR1 SGHTA, CDR2 FQGNSA. The V and J ends lost 5 bases and 7 bases, in that order; junction bases with no gene match: 21. Written as DNA, the CDR3 is TGTGCCAGCAGCCGACGGACTAGCGGGACCTCCGGGGTCAGAGGAGAGCAGTACTTC. As protein: CASSRRTSGTSGVRGEQYF.

This clone was counted a few times. This CDR3 reads CASSFLGSGDRKQYF. CDR3 nucleotide sequence: TGTGCCAGCAGCTTCCTGGGTTCAGGGGACAGGAAGCAGTACTTC. The rearrangement uses TRBV7-9 and TRBJ2-7; 8 bases map to TRBD1. This CDR3 is built from 15 residues. V shed 3 bases, J shed 8 bases, and the junction held 12 bases outside the gene matches. Germline V gene data show CDR1 as SEHNR and CDR2 as FQNEAQ (reference sequence). Full variable domain (remainder filled in from reference TRBV7-9 and TRBJ2-7): DTGVSQNPRHKITKRGQNVTFRCDPISEHNRLYWYRQTLGQGPEFLTYFQNEAQLEKSRLLSDRFSAERPKGSFSTLEIQRTEQGDSAMYLCASSFLGSGDRKQYFGPGTRLTVT.

The CDR3 spells CASSIRGIDTQYF. The CDR3 bases are TGTGCCAGCAGTATACGGGGGATAGATACGCAGTATTTT. The rearrangement links TRBV5-6 to TRBJ2-3, with D possibly matching TRBD2 (6 bases). V dropped 5 bases and J dropped 5 bases, with 12 bases sitting between them. Germline CDR1 reads SGHDT; CDR2 reads YYEEEE. CDR3 length equals 13 residues.

CDR3 in amino acids: CAWSVTTYEQYF. The CDR3, as DNA: TGTGCCTGGAGTGTAACTACCTACGAGCAGTACTTC. V and J are TRBV30 and TRBJ2-7; no reliable D call. Germline loops: CDR1 GTSNPN, CDR2 SVGIG (reference sequence). CDR3 length equals 12 residues. V was trimmed by 0 bases and J by 2 bases, leaving 5 bases between them.

The V gene is TRBV5-4, the J gene TRBJ2-5; D unclear. V was trimmed by 2 bases and J by 2 bases, leaving 4 bases between them. The CDR3 consists of 12 residues. Looked up from germline, CDR1 is SGHNT and CDR2 is YYREEE (reference sequence). CDR3 bases: TGTGCCAGCAGCTTCGGGCAAGAGACCCAGTACTTC. It is translated as CASSFGQETQYF.

This clone was observed a few times. The CDR3 sequence: CASSLAESSYNEQFF. In DNA, the CDR3 is TGTGCCAGTAGTCTAGCGGAGAGCTCCTACAATGAGCAGTTCTTC. The chain is built from TRBV19 and TRBJ2-1; 7 positions agree with TRBD2. Looked up from germline, CDR1 is LNHDA and CDR2 is SQIVND (reference sequence). CDR3 length equals 15 residues. With 5 bases clipped from V and 0 bases from J, the junction kept 4 bases outside the gene matches. Supplemented by reference TRBV19 and TRBJ2-1, the full variable domain reads DGGITQSPKYLFRKEGQNVTLSCEQNLNHDAMYWYRQDPGQGLRLIYYSQIVNDFQKGDIAEGYSVSREKKESFPLTVTSAQKNPTAFYLCASSLAESSYNEQFFGPGTRLTVL.

The chain has TRBV7-2 and TRBJ1-3; D call uncertain. The CDR3 runs to 15 residues. The germline CDR1 and CDR2 sequences are SGHTA and FQGNSA. Trimming removed 1 base at V and 4 bases at J, with 11 bases between. The CDR3 here is CASSLVVKPGNTIYF. CDR3 coding DNA: TGTGCCAGCAGCTTAGTCGTGAAACCGGGAAACACCATATATTTT.